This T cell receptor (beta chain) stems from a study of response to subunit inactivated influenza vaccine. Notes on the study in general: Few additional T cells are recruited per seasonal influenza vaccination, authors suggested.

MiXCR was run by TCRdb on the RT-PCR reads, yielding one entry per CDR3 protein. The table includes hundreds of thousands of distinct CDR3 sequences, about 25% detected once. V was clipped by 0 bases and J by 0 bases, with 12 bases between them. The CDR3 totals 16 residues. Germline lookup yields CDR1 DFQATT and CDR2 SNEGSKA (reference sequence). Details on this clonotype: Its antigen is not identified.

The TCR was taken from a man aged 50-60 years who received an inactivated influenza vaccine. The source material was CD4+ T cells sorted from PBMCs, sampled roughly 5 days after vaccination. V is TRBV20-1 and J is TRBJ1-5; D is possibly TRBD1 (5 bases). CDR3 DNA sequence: TGCAGTGCTAGAGATTCGGGGGATTATAGCAATCAGCCCCAGCATTTT. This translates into CSARDSGDYSNQPQHF.